A selection of T cell receptor beta chains follows, all from one sample in a study of T cells in Graves' hyperthyroidism and ophthalmopathy. TCRdb re-called the multiplex PCR reads with MiXCR, one entry per CDR3 protein. The table shows hundreds of thousands of distinct CDR3 sequences, with approximately 15% occurring only once. Sequencing used blood. The source of these receptors is a woman in her late teens or twenties with Graves' hyperthyroidism. CDR3s include the opening cysteine and the closing phenylalanine or tryptophan. D genes are given only for firm matches. Expanded clones are given a class, and other clones once, few, many or no size at all.

abundance | d_gene | j_gene | v_gene | CDR3aa | CDR3nt
- | - | TRBJ1-4 | TRBV7-9 | CASSLGIRRGGENLFF | TGTGCCAGCAGCTTAGGTATTCGCCGCGGAGGAGAAAACCTGTTTTTT
many | TRBD2 | TRBJ2-1 | TRBV7-3 | CASSQRGGPYNEQFF | TGTGCCAGCAGCCAACGGGGGGGACCCTACAATGAGCAGTTCTTC
many | - | TRBJ1-1 | TRBV12-3/TRBV12-4 | CASSLALRQGETEAFF | TGTGCCAGCAGTTTAGCGCTCAGGCAGGGAGAGACTGAAGCTTTCTTT
many | TRBD2 | TRBJ2-5 | TRBV27 | CASKSGALGQETQYF | TGTGCCAGCAAAAGCGGGGCGCTGGGGCAAGAGACCCAGTACTTC
- | - | TRBJ2-7 | TRBV27 | CASSLRGYNEQYF | TGTGCCAGCAGTTTACGGGGGTACAATGAGCAGTACTTC
many | - | TRBJ2-1 | TRBV6-2/TRBV6-3 | CASSFRSGDSDNEQFF | TGTGCCAGCAGTTTCCGTAGCGGTGATTCAGACAATGAGCAGTTCTTC
many | - | TRBJ1-5 | TRBV6-1 | CASSTGGLSNQPQHF | TGTGCCAGCAGTACGGGGGGCTTGAGCAATCAGCCCCAGCATTTT
many | TRBD1 | TRBJ2-7 | TRBV10-3 | CAISGTTGNEQYF | TGTGCCATCAGTGGAACGACAGGGAACGAGCAGTACTTC
- | - | TRBJ1-1 | TRBV5-4 | CASSLGRNTEGFF | TGTGCCAGCAGCTTGGGCCGAAACACTGAAGGTTTCTTT
- | - | TRBJ2-5 | TRBV2 | CASRGSRGAGETQYF | TGTGCCAGCAGAGGGTCAAGGGGGGCCGGAGAGACCCAGTACTTC
- | - | TRBJ1-1 | TRBV19 | CASSRSGTNTEAFF | TGTGCCAGTAGTAGATCGGGAACGAACACTGAAGCTTTCTTT
few | TRBD2 | TRBJ2-5 | TRBV29-1 | CSVKLGGRGETQYF | TGCAGCGTTAAACTGGGCGGGAGGGGAGAGACCCAGTACTTC
- | TRBD1 | TRBJ2-6 | TRBV12-3/TRBV12-4 | CASSLQGATGASVLTF | TGTGCCAGCAGTTTACAGGGGGCTACTGGGGCCAGCGTCCTGACTTTC
many | TRBD2 | TRBJ2-3 | TRBV7-2 | CASSPMLSSSGAGTDTQYF | TGTGCCAGCAGCCCTATGCTCTCCTCTAGCGGGGCGGGCACAGATACGCAGTATTTT
many | - | TRBJ2-2 | TRBV20-1 | CSARGPVTGELFF | TGCAGTGCTAGAGGTCCGGTCACCGGGGAGCTGTTTTTT
many | - | TRBJ2-3 | TRBV28 | CASSLSGRSSTDTQYF | TGTGCCAGCAGTTTATCCGGACGCAGTAGCACAGATACGCAGTATTTT
- | - | TRBJ1-6 | TRBV7-9 | CASRRGGADNSPLHF | TGTGCCAGCAGGCGAGGAGGGGCTGATAATTCACCCCTCCACTTT
many | - | TRBJ2-3 | TRBV6-2/TRBV6-3 | CASTPGVFIKFTDTQYF | TGTGCCAGCACCCCCGGAGTTTTCATCAAGTTCACAGATACGCAGTATTTT
many | - | TRBJ2-1 | TRBV2 | CASTKGRGSYNEQFF | TGTGCCAGCACAAAGGGGCGGGGCTCCTACAATGAGCAGTTCTTC
few | - | TRBJ1-5 | TRBV11-1 | CASSLEGEGDQPQHF | TGTGCCAGCAGCTTAGAAGGGGAGGGGGATCAGCCCCAGCATTTT
few | - | TRBJ1-4 | TRBV28 | CASSLPAATNEKLFF | TGTGCCAGCAGTTTGCCGGCCGCAACTAATGAAAAACTGTTTTTT
few | - | TRBJ2-3 | TRBV5-1 | CASSLVDPSTDTQYF | TGCGCCAGCAGCTTGGTGGACCCTAGCACAGATACGCAGTATTTT
- | - | TRBJ1-5 | TRBV25-1 | CATRGGAGQPQHF | TGTGCCACCCGGGGGGGGGCAGGGCAGCCCCAGCATTTT
- | TRBD2 | TRBJ2-3 | TRBV6-1 | CASISSTSGTDTQYF | TGTGCCAGCATTTCTAGTACTAGCGGCACAGATACGCAGTATTTT